This T cell receptor (beta chain) was profiled in a study of blood T cell repertoires in COVID-19 (dated by TCRdb to about 2020). For the wider study: Samples from collaborators originated in the United States, Italy and Spain and spanned both the acute and convalescent phases of COVID-19. The prospective study material was composed of cDNA or gDNA derived from T cells, B-cell-depleted T cells, or PBMCs. Subjects who had been exposed to COVID-19, were actively infected with it, or had recovered from it provided the deeply sampled blood TCRbeta repertoires that made up the dataset. The repertoires were released in a freely available public database meant as a resource for research on the immune response to SARS-CoV-2. Samples came from the ongoing ImmuneRACE study (first 160 participants) plus 1,254 subjects from 6 global collaborators. The sample metadata nearly always contained a de-identified subject ID, COVID-19 status, age in years and sex. Where HLA class I and class II types were available, the types were taken from metadata supplied by the sample provider, not from assay-based typing. General findings and caveats noted by the study authors: How much clinical and demographic metadata was included differed by source and by participant, and the metadata was provided uncurated.

The CDR3 starts with the cysteine, ends with the phenylalanine, and has 13 residues. Here the CDR3 DNA is all that survives: 39 bases in frame from base 1. Trimming takes 3 bases from V and 4 bases from J, and the germline ends sit 7 bases apart. CDR1 and CDR2 (LNHDA, SQIVND) derive from the germline V gene (reference sequence). In the case of this clone: Its antigen is not yet known. There are no base qualities to consult, and no much larger clone falls within one base.

The immunoSEQ Assay, a bias-controlled multiplex PCR, was used to amplify TCRbeta CDR3 regions from genomic DNA. Turning to the authors' computational methods: Nucleated cell counts per sample were estimated from amplification of reference gene primers within the assay. Sequence reads were collapsed and filtered to measure the absolute abundance of every unique TCRbeta CDR3 rearrangement. Productive Simpson clonality was computed per sample as the square root of Simpson's diversity index over productive rearrangements. In its TCRdb copy, this immuneACCESS table keeps in-frame sequences only and misses some clones. Where compared with another copy, unresolved V genes explain less than half of these, and the others have no known cause. That table supplies the V and J calls and clone size; D and trimming were determined from the DNA. This sample holds roughly 150,000 clones; around four fifths were observed only once. Around 8% of the sample is taken by the ten largest.

In Seattle, one collaborating source enrolled patients while the infection was active and tracked those patients longitudinally over the course of disease. Collaborating institutions collected whole blood in K2EDTA tubes following their own protocols. For TCRbeta analysis, collaborator samples were shipped as frozen whole blood, as isolated PBMCs, or as DNA extracted from either sample type. The chain employs TRBV19 and TRBJ1-5, and perhaps TRBD1 as D gene, on 5 matching bases. This TCR came from a woman of 80 years or more with COVID-19, enrolled during active disease. The sample comprised peripheral blood. The CDR3 region has the sequence CASSMDKNQPQHF. DNA sequence: TGTGCCAGTAGTATGGACAAAAATCAGCCCCAGCATTTT.